This T cell receptor (beta chain) was recorded in a study of CD8+ T cells in alopecia areata. Remarks on this clone: Other DNA sequences within the sample encode an identical CDR3.

Extraction of RNA preceded its reverse transcription into cDNA, which served as the sequencing template. TCRdb keeps only in-frame clones here, not all; method: immunoSEQ multiplex PCR. This table has some 170,000 clones, 59% appearing once. The CDR3 runs 13 residues. J lost 1 base, V lost 3 bases, and 2 bases had no gene match. The germline V gene encodes CDR1 GTSNPN and CDR2 SVGIG (reference sequence). The rearrangement uses TRBV30 and TRBJ1-1; 7 bases are shared with TRBD1. The TCR sequence derives from a human donor with alopecia areata. Sample: CD4+ T cells sorted from blood, taken at week 0. Here the CDR3 reads CAWRRTGNTEAFF. In DNA form, the CDR3 reads TGTGCCTGGAGAAGGACAGGGAACACTGAAGCTTTCTTT.